These T cell receptor beta chains were read from a single sample in a study of blood T cell repertoires in COVID-19. TCRdb's table, derived via immunoSEQ multiplex PCR, lists solely in-frame clones and lacks some. The table lists roughly 250,000 clones, approximately 91% of them singletons. The specimen sequenced was PBMCs or T cells enriched from blood (not recorded which). All receptors derive from a woman in her thirties or forties with acute COVID-19. Each CDR3 is given with its conserved first and last residue.

CDR3 protein: CASRERWGQSNQPQHF
V gene: TRBV2
J gene: TRBJ1-5

CDR3 protein: CAWSSYPRDSGANVLTF
V gene: TRBV30
J gene: TRBJ2-6

CDR3 protein: CASSLGTSGAFYYEQYF
V gene: TRBV7-2
J gene: TRBJ2-7

CDR3 protein: CASPRDRAYEQYF
V gene: TRBV5-1
J gene: TRBJ2-7

CDR3 protein: CASSRQTGDYGYTF
V gene: TRBV5-5
J gene: TRBJ1-2

CDR3 protein: CACETPGGAREQYF
V gene: TRBV30
J gene: TRBJ2-7

CDR3 protein: CASSLLTLMNTEAFF
V gene: TRBV28
J gene: TRBJ1-1

CDR3 protein: CSVLSRGTGELFF
V gene: TRBV29-1
J gene: TRBJ2-2

CDR3 protein: CASSRTDSNQPQHF
V gene: TRBV9
J gene: TRBJ1-5

CDR3 protein: CASSPGQASNQPQHF
V gene: TRBV2
J gene: TRBJ1-5

CDR3 protein: CASSQGDYLQETQYF
V gene: TRBV3-1/TRBV3-2
J gene: TRBJ2-5